Detailed here is one T cell receptor beta chain. Its antigen has not been determined. The input lacks base qualities; no much larger clone sits a single base away. Whole blood was collected in K2EDTA tubes by collaborating institutions according to the institutions' own protocols. For TCRbeta analysis, collaborators shipped samples as frozen whole blood, isolated PBMCs, or DNA extracted from either of those sample types. The germline V gene sets CDR1 to MDHEN and CDR2 to SYDVKM. The CDR3 goes from the cysteine to the phenylalanine over 12 residues. The retained sequence is limited to the CDR3, 36 bases, with the frame set at the first base. Here V drops 6 bases and J drops 9 bases, and the junction holds 4 bases not matched to any gene. TCRbeta CDR3 regions were amplified from genomic DNA using the immunoSEQ Assay, a bias-controlled multiplex PCR. In the paper's pipeline: Nucleated cell counts per sample were estimated from amplification of reference gene primers within the assay. Sequence reads were collapsed and filtered to measure the absolute abundance of every unique TCRbeta CDR3 rearrangement. Productive Simpson clonality was computed per sample as the square root of Simpson's diversity index over productive rearrangements. In TCRdb, the immuneACCESS table is reduced to in-frame sequences with V and J assigned. These tables do not hold every clone; where another copy was compared, an unresolved V gene accounts for under half, and the others remain unexplained. The DNA was the basis for D and trimming; V, J and clone size are from that table. Across this sample there are 200,000 or so clones, with around nine tenths seen only once. 2% to 2.5% of the sample rests with the top ten.

This sample was included in a study of blood T cell repertoires in COVID-19 (TCRdb year 2020). General notes on the study: Collaborator samples came from the United States, Italy and Spain and covered acute and convalescent phases of COVID-19. Deeply sampled blood TCRbeta repertoires from subjects exposed to, actively infected with, or recovered from COVID-19 were included in the dataset. Nearly every sample came with metadata listing a de-identified subject ID, COVID-19 status, age in years and sex. The material from the prospective study consisted of cDNA or gDNA derived from T cells, B-cell-depleted T cells, or PBMCs. Samples came from the ongoing ImmuneRACE study (first 160 participants) plus 1,254 subjects from 6 global collaborators. The repertoires were released in a freely available public database meant as a resource for research on the immune response to SARS-CoV-2. Where available, HLA class I and class II types were taken from metadata supplied by the sample provider and were not determined by assay-based typing.

Broad study findings and their caveats: Clinical and demographic metadata were provided uncurated, with the amount varying by source and participant.

This sequence was found in a man aged 65 to 85 with active or convalescent COVID-19. Recombination linked TRBV28 to TRBJ2-1; 8 middle bases align to TRBD2. The sequenced sample consisted of peripheral blood. The CDR3 in this case is CASRGLAGEQFF. The DNA sequence is TGTGCCAGCAGAGGACTAGCAGGTGAGCAGTTCTTC.